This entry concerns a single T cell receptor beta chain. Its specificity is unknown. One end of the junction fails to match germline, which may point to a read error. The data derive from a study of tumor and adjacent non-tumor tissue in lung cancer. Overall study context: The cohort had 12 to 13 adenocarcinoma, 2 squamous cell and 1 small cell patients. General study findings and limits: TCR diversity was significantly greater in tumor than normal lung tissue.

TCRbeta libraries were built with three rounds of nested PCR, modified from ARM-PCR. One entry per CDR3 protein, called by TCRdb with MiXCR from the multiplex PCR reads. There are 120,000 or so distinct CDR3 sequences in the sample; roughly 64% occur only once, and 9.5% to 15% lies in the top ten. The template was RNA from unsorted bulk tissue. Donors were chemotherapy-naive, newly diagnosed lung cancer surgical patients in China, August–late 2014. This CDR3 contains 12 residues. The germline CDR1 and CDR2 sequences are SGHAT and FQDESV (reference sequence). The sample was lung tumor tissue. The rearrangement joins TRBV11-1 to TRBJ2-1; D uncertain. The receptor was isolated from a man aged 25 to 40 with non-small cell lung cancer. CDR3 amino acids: CASRLVSHEQYF. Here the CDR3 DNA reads TGTGCCAGCCGCTTAGTTTCCCACGAGCAGTATTTC.